This is a list of T cell receptor beta chains from one sample in a study of identical twins. TCRdb reanalysed the 5' RACE reads using MiXCR and keeps one entry per CDR3 protein. The table records 690,000 or so distinct CDR3 sequences, over 8.5% of them present only once. This sample was shared with a second study, whose subject was yellow fever vaccine responses in identical twins.

The sequenced sample was PBMCs. Receptor source: a woman aged 18-35 years in good health. Each CDR3 is given with its conserved first and last residue. D genes are given only for firm matches. Some rows mark clone size as missing; the rest say once, few, many or name a class of expanded clone.

J gene: TRBJ1-6; V gene: TRBV30; D gene: TRBD1; clone size: .; CDR3 DNA: TGTGCCTGGATGGGACAGGGGTATTCACCCCTCCACTTT; CDR3 protein: CAWMGQGYSPLHF
J gene: TRBJ1-3; V gene: TRBV12-3/TRBV12-4; D gene: .; clone size: many; CDR3 DNA: TGTGCCAGCAGAGACGGAGGGGGCTCTGGAAACACCATATATTTT; CDR3 protein: CASRDGGGSGNTIYF
J gene: TRBJ2-2; V gene: TRBV10-2; D gene: TRBD2; clone size: few; CDR3 DNA: TGCGCCAGCCTAGAGAGGACTAGCGGGAGTACCGGGGAGCTGTTTTTT; CDR3 protein: CASLERTSGSTGELFF
J gene: TRBJ2-1; V gene: TRBV5-1; D gene: TRBD2; clone size: .; CDR3 DNA: TGCGCCAGCAGCTTACAAGGAGGGACTAGCTCCTACAATGAGCAGTTCTTC; CDR3 protein: CASSLQGGTSSYNEQFF
J gene: TRBJ2-3; V gene: TRBV10-1; D gene: .; clone size: many; CDR3 DNA: TGCGCCAGCAGTGAGTCGGGGAGGGGGTTCACAGATACGCAGTATTTT; CDR3 protein: CASSESGRGFTDTQYF
J gene: TRBJ2-3; V gene: TRBV5-1; D gene: TRBD2; clone size: .; CDR3 DNA: TGCGCCAGCAGCTTGTCCCCCCCAAGCGGGGGGATGGGAGATACGCAGTATTTT; CDR3 protein: CASSLSPPSGGMGDTQYF
J gene: TRBJ2-1; V gene: TRBV25-1; D gene: .; clone size: many; CDR3 DNA: TGTGCCAGCAGTGGTGGTGATGAGCAGTTCTTC; CDR3 protein: CASSGGDEQFF
J gene: TRBJ2-3; V gene: TRBV5-1; D gene: .; clone size: few; CDR3 DNA: TGCGCCAGCAGCCTCCCAAACAGAGATACGCAGTATTTT; CDR3 protein: CASSLPNRDTQYF
J gene: TRBJ1-4; V gene: TRBV7-9; D gene: .; clone size: few; CDR3 DNA: TGTGACAGCAGCATACGCATCAGGGTGGGGGATGAAAAACTGTTTTTT; CDR3 protein: CDSSIRIRVGDEKLFF
J gene: TRBJ1-1; V gene: TRBV5-1; D gene: .; clone size: many; CDR3 DNA: TGCGCCAGCAGCTTGGGGGGTACGGGGGCTTTCTTT; CDR3 protein: CASSLGGTGAFF
J gene: TRBJ1-5; V gene: TRBV3-1; D gene: TRBD1; clone size: .; CDR3 DNA: TGTGCCAGCAGCCAAGGAGGGGGCGTCAATCAGCCCCAGCATTTT; CDR3 protein: CASSQGGGVNQPQHF
J gene: TRBJ2-5; V gene: TRBV7-2; D gene: TRBD2; clone size: few; CDR3 DNA: TGTGCCAGCAGCCAACTAGCGGGAGGGCGTGAGACCCAGTACTTC; CDR3 protein: CASSQLAGGRETQYF
J gene: TRBJ2-3; V gene: TRBV4-3; D gene: .; clone size: many; CDR3 DNA: TGCGCCAGCAGCCAAGATAGCGAGACTACTAGCACAGATACGCAGTATTTT; CDR3 protein: CASSQDSETTSTDTQYF
J gene: TRBJ2-1; V gene: TRBV27; D gene: .; clone size: .; CDR3 DNA: TGTGCCAGCAGTAGAACAGGGTTTAGGAATGAGCAGTTCTTC; CDR3 protein: CASSRTGFRNEQFF
J gene: TRBJ2-7; V gene: TRBV12-3/TRBV12-4; D gene: .; clone size: many; CDR3 DNA: TGTGCCAGCAGTTTTGTGGGCGGACAGTCCTACGAGCAGTACTTC; CDR3 protein: CASSFVGGQSYEQYF
J gene: TRBJ2-7; V gene: TRBV4-1; D gene: .; clone size: .; CDR3 DNA: TGCGCCAGCAGCCAAGGCCCGACAGATATTTTCTACGAGCAGTACTTC; CDR3 protein: CASSQGPTDIFYEQYF
J gene: TRBJ1-5; V gene: TRBV20-1; D gene: .; clone size: many; CDR3 DNA: TGCAGTGCTAGAGTCGACGGCAGCGGGGGCAATCAGCCCCAGCATTTT; CDR3 protein: CSARVDGSGGNQPQHF
J gene: TRBJ2-3; V gene: TRBV15; D gene: TRBD2; clone size: few; CDR3 DNA: TGTGCCACCAGCAGACTCCAGGGGCCCACTAGCGGGGGGGCGGCAGATACGCAGTATTTT; CDR3 protein: CATSRLQGPTSGGAADTQYF
J gene: TRBJ2-7; V gene: TRBV9; D gene: .; clone size: few; CDR3 DNA: TGTGCCAGCAGCGTAGGATTTCAGGGGCGGTACGAGCAGTACTTC; CDR3 protein: CASSVGFQGRYEQYF
J gene: TRBJ2-3; V gene: TRBV9; D gene: .; clone size: .; CDR3 DNA: TGTGCCAGCAGCGTAGGGGGGGCCCGGACAGATACGCAGTATTTT; CDR3 protein: CASSVGGARTDTQYF
J gene: TRBJ2-7; V gene: TRBV6-2/TRBV6-3; D gene: TRBD1; clone size: few; CDR3 DNA: TGTGCCAGCAGGAACCCGGGACAGGGTACCTACGAGCAGTACTTC; CDR3 protein: CASRNPGQGTYEQYF
J gene: TRBJ2-3; V gene: TRBV29-1; D gene: .; clone size: few; CDR3 DNA: TGCAGCGTTGAAGGCGGATCTCCCCCAGATACGCAGTATTTT; CDR3 protein: CSVEGGSPPDTQYF
J gene: TRBJ2-7; V gene: TRBV6-1; D gene: .; clone size: .; CDR3 DNA: TGTGCCAGCAGGGAAGTATACGAGCAGTACTTC; CDR3 protein: CASREVYEQYF
J gene: TRBJ1-3; V gene: TRBV7-2; D gene: .; clone size: few; CDR3 DNA: TGTGCCAGCAGCTTAGGGATGACATTTTCTGGAAACACCATATATTTT; CDR3 protein: CASSLGMTFSGNTIYF
J gene: TRBJ1-1; V gene: TRBV7-2; D gene: .; clone size: many; CDR3 DNA: TGTGCCAGCAGCTTAGAGCCACAGGGCATGAACACTGAAGCTTTCTTT; CDR3 protein: CASSLEPQGMNTEAFF
J gene: TRBJ2-1; V gene: TRBV5-6; D gene: TRBD1; clone size: .; CDR3 DNA: TGTGCCAGCAGCGGACAGGGTGAGCAGTTCTTC; CDR3 protein: CASSGQGEQFF
J gene: TRBJ2-7; V gene: TRBV7-9; D gene: TRBD2; clone size: .; CDR3 DNA: TGTGCCAGCAGCCTACCGGGACTAGGTTACGAGCAGTACTTC; CDR3 protein: CASSLPGLGYEQYF
J gene: TRBJ1-2; V gene: TRBV5-1; D gene: TRBD1; clone size: .; CDR3 DNA: TGCGCCAGCAGCTTGAAGACAGGGGGGGAGTACGGCTACACCTTC; CDR3 protein: CASSLKTGGEYGYTF
J gene: TRBJ1-1; V gene: TRBV12-3/TRBV12-4; D gene: TRBD1; clone size: many; CDR3 DNA: TGTGCCAGCAGTCTCAGGACAGGTAACACTGAAGCTTTCTTT; CDR3 protein: CASSLRTGNTEAFF
J gene: TRBJ2-4; V gene: TRBV4-1; D gene: TRBD1; clone size: .; CDR3 DNA: TGCGCCAGCAGCCGCAAAGAAACAGGGGTCCTCAAAAACATTCAGTACTTC; CDR3 protein: CASSRKETGVLKNIQYF
J gene: TRBJ2-1; V gene: TRBV7-9; D gene: TRBD2; clone size: many; CDR3 DNA: TGTGCCAGCAGCCCCGGAGCGGGAAGGCGGTTCTTC; CDR3 protein: CASSPGAGRRFF
J gene: TRBJ1-1; V gene: TRBV12-3/TRBV12-4; D gene: .; clone size: .; CDR3 DNA: TGTGCCAGCAGTGCCGGTGGGGCACGAGCTTTCTTT; CDR3 protein: CASSAGGARAFF
J gene: TRBJ2-1; V gene: TRBV7-8; D gene: .; clone size: many; CDR3 DNA: TGTGCCAGCAGCTTAGATATTCCGGGCGGGGAGTGGGAGCAGTTCTTC; CDR3 protein: CASSLDIPGGEWEQFF
J gene: TRBJ2-4; V gene: TRBV20-1; D gene: .; clone size: few; CDR3 DNA: TGCAGTGCCTCCCAAGCCAAAAACATTCAGTACTTC; CDR3 protein: CSASQAKNIQYF
J gene: TRBJ2-2; V gene: TRBV7-3; D gene: .; clone size: few; CDR3 DNA: TGTGCCAGCAGCTTTGGGCAGAGCACCGGGGAGCTGTTTTTT; CDR3 protein: CASSFGQSTGELFF
J gene: TRBJ2-3; V gene: TRBV7-9; D gene: .; clone size: .; CDR3 DNA: TGTGCCAGCAGACCGACATTACCTAGCACAGATACGCAGTATTTT; CDR3 protein: CASRPTLPSTDTQYF
J gene: TRBJ2-1; V gene: TRBV18; D gene: TRBD2; clone size: .; CDR3 DNA: TGTGCCAGCTCACCGAGCGGGAGAATGGGGGGTGAGCAGTTCTTC; CDR3 protein: CASSPSGRMGGEQFF
J gene: TRBJ2-5; V gene: TRBV10-3; D gene: TRBD1; clone size: few; CDR3 DNA: TGTGCCATCAATGAAGGACAGGGCGGGACCCAGTACTTC; CDR3 protein: CAINEGQGGTQYF
J gene: TRBJ2-5; V gene: TRBV28; D gene: .; clone size: .; CDR3 DNA: TGTGCCAGCAGTTTAATCGCGGGGGCCCGGGAGACCCAGTACTTC; CDR3 protein: CASSLIAGARETQYF
J gene: TRBJ2-7; V gene: TRBV4-2; D gene: .; clone size: few; CDR3 DNA: TGTGCCAGCAGCCGAATTGCCGGGGGCTCCTACGAGCAGTACTTC; CDR3 protein: CASSRIAGGSYEQYF
J gene: TRBJ2-5; V gene: TRBV20-1; D gene: .; clone size: few; CDR3 DNA: TGCAGTACCGGACCTTTGGCGGCAGTCCAAGAGACCCAGTACTTC; CDR3 protein: CSTGPLAAVQETQYF
J gene: TRBJ2-7; V gene: TRBV4-3; D gene: .; clone size: few; CDR3 DNA: TGCGCCAGCAGCCAAGCGTGGGGTTTGGAGCAGTACTTC; CDR3 protein: CASSQAWGLEQYF
J gene: TRBJ2-7; V gene: TRBV4-3; D gene: TRBD1; clone size: few; CDR3 DNA: TGCGCCAGCAGCCCCGACGGGACAGGGGCTGGGGGAGGGGGTTACGAGCAGTACTTC; CDR3 protein: CASSPDGTGAGGGGYEQYF
J gene: TRBJ2-2; V gene: TRBV27; D gene: .; clone size: .; CDR3 DNA: TGTGCCAGCAGTTTCGTTCAGCGGGACACCGGGGAGCTGTTTTTT; CDR3 protein: CASSFVQRDTGELFF
J gene: TRBJ2-1; V gene: TRBV20-1; D gene: TRBD2; clone size: few; CDR3 DNA: TGCAGTGCTAGACAGAGAGGACTAGCGGGAGCCAATGAGCAGTTCTTC; CDR3 protein: CSARQRGLAGANEQFF